These T cell receptor beta chains were read from a single sample in a study of blood T cell repertoires in COVID-19. Assay: immunoSEQ multiplex PCR; the TCRdb copy retains only in-frame clones and omits some. In the table there are about 310,000 clones, roughly 89% of which are singletons. The sequenced sample was peripheral blood. The receptor set was obtained from a woman in her forties with COVID-19, enrolled during active disease. Each CDR3 is given with its conserved first and last residue. The D gene is left open where the match is weak. A row's size may be missing; if present it is once, few, many or a size class.

NA,TRBV27,TRBJ1-4,TRBD1,TGTGCCAGCAGTTTATCCTGGGACAGGTCTGAAAAACTGTTTTTT,CASSLSWDRSEKLFF
NA,TRBV9,TRBJ2-5,NA,TGTGCCAGCACCCAAGGGGGGGCAGGAGAGACCCAGTACTTC,CASTQGGAGETQYF
NA,TRBV5-1,TRBJ2-3,NA,TGCGCCAGCAGCAAAGGGCCTTTTAGGGGGACAGATACGCAGTATTTT,CASSKGPFRGTDTQYF
NA,TRBV24-1,TRBJ1-5,NA,TGTGCCACCAGTGCAAGGACGGGGGGTCGGCCCCAGCATTTT,CATSARTGGRPQHF
NA,TRBV5-1,TRBJ2-2,TRBD1,TGCGCCACCAGGACAGGGCTGAACACCGGGGAGCTGTTTTTT,CATRTGLNTGELFF
once,TRBV28,TRBJ1-2,TRBD1,TGTGCCAGCAGTTCCGGGACAGGGAGTAACGTAAACTATGGCTACACCTTC,CASSSGTGSNVNYGYTF
NA,TRBV19,TRBJ2-3,NA,TGTGCCAGTGCTAGCGCAGATACGCAGTATTTT,CASASADTQYF
few,TRBV28,TRBJ1-6,NA,TGTGCCAGCAGTTTCCGGACAGTAAATTCACCCCTCCACTTT,CASSFRTVNSPLHF
once,TRBV28,TRBJ2-1,NA,TGTGCCAGCAGTTTAACGGGGTACGAGCAGTTCTTC,CASSLTGYEQFF
NA,TRBV6-2/TRBV6-3,TRBJ2-2,TRBD1,TGTGCCAGCAGTTACCACCCCGGCCGACAGGGGAACACCGGGGAGCTGTTTTTT,CASSYHPGRQGNTGELFF
NA,TRBV2,TRBJ1-2,NA,TGTGCCAGCAGGGCGACAGCTGAGTTCTATGGCTACACCTTC,CASRATAEFYGYTF
NA,TRBV4-3,TRBJ2-1,TRBD2,TGCGCCAGCAGCCAAGCCCCCGGGACTAGCGGGAGAAATGAGCAGTTCTTC,CASSQAPGTSGRNEQFF
NA,TRBV28,TRBJ2-7,NA,TGTGCCAGCAGCCACTCGGCCCGTGGAGGGTCCTACGAGCAGTACTTC,CASSHSARGGSYEQYF
NA,TRBV28,TRBJ1-1,NA,TGTGCCAGCAGCCGGGTCAGAGGGACTGAAGCTTTCTTT,CASSRVRGTEAFF
NA,TRBV6-5,TRBJ2-1,TRBD2,TGTGCCAGCAGTTACGATGAGGCTAGCGGGAGCAATGAGCAGTTCTTC,CASSYDEASGSNEQFF
NA,TRBV11-1,TRBJ1-1,NA,TGTGCCAGCAGCCGGGACTTTCGAGCCACTGAAGCTTTCTTT,CASSRDFRATEAFF
NA,TRBV9,TRBJ2-7,TRBD2,TGTGCCAGCAGCCCAGGGGGCGGGACTAGCGGGTTTGGGGGCTACGAGCAGTACTTC,CASSPGGGTSGFGGYEQYF
NA,TRBV7-9,TRBJ2-5,NA,TGTGCCAGCAGCTCAACCGGACTACAAGAGACCCAGTACTTC,CASSSTGLQETQYF
once,TRBV4-3,TRBJ1-5,NA,TGCGCCAGCAGCCTCGAGTTGAATAGCAATCAGCCCCAGCATTTT,CASSLELNSNQPQHF
NA,TRBV10-3,TRBJ2-7,NA,TGTGCCAGTGTGACACGGGGAGAGCAGTACTTC,CASVTRGEQYF
once,TRBV4-3,TRBJ2-1,TRBD2,TGCGCCAGCAGCCAAGGGGCCGGACTAGCGGGGAAAGGAGCCTACAATGAGCAGTTCTTC,CASSQGAGLAGKGAYNEQFF
NA,TRBV4-3,TRBJ1-4,TRBD1,TGCGCCAGCTCAGACAGGGGGGCAACTAATGAAAAACTGTTTTTT,CASSDRGATNEKLFF
NA,TRBV6-2/TRBV6-3,TRBJ1-3,NA,TGTGCCAGCAGTTACGGGACACTCTCTGGAAACACCATATATTTT,CASSYGTLSGNTIYF
once,TRBV6-5,TRBJ2-7,NA,TGTGCCAGCAGTTACTATAGGGGAAGTCGCGACGAGCAGTACTTC,CASSYYRGSRDEQYF
NA,TRBV28,TRBJ1-4,TRBD1,TGTGCCAGCAGGGGGACAGGGGGAGAAAAACTGTTTTTT,CASRGTGGEKLFF
NA,TRBV7-2,TRBJ2-1,TRBD1,TGTGCCAGCAGCTCATCCGGGACAGGAGGTTACAATGAGCAGTTCTTC,CASSSSGTGGYNEQFF
NA,TRBV6-5,TRBJ1-6,TRBD1,TGTGCCAGCACCCGGAGGGACAGGAGTAATTCACCCCTCCACTTT,CASTRRDRSNSPLHF
NA,TRBV21-1,TRBJ2-1,NA,TGTGCCAGCAGCAAAGGTTCTAGCGGGCCCTCCTACAATGAGCAGTTCTTC,CASSKGSSGPSYNEQFF
NA,TRBV7-2,TRBJ2-2,NA,TGTGCCAGCAGCCGCGCCACAGGGAAATACACCGGGGAGCTGTTTTTT,CASSRATGKYTGELFF
once,TRBV2,TRBJ1-2,NA,TGTGCCAGCAGTGAAGAAGGGGTAAACTATGGCTACACCTTC,CASSEEGVNYGYTF
NA,TRBV19,TRBJ2-2,TRBD1,TGTGCCAGTAGTACGACAGGGGCGAACACCGGGGAGCTGTTTTTT,CASSTTGANTGELFF
NA,TRBV6-5,TRBJ2-3,NA,TGTGCCAGCAGGACCTCAGGGTTGGTATCGGATACGCAGTATTTT,CASRTSGLVSDTQYF
NA,TRBV14,TRBJ2-1,TRBD2,TGTGCCAGCAGCCAAGAAGCTAGCGGGGTTAATGAGCAGTTCTTC,CASSQEASGVNEQFF
NA,TRBV28,TRBJ1-1,TRBD1,TGTGCCAGCAGTTCCCCCACAGGGGAAAGAGCTTTCTTT,CASSSPTGERAFF
NA,TRBV7-9,TRBJ1-2,TRBD1,TGTGCCAGCAGCTCCCGGGACAGGAAAAACTATGGCTACACCTTC,CASSSRDRKNYGYTF
NA,TRBV7-8,TRBJ1-4,NA,TGTGCCAGCAGCCAGTGGGGGGATAATGAAAAACTGTTTTTT,CASSQWGDNEKLFF
NA,TRBV7-2,TRBJ1-2,NA,TGTGCCAGCAGCTTAGTCTCTGGCTACACCTTC,CASSLVSGYTF
NA,TRBV18,TRBJ1-5,NA,TGTGCCAGCTCTCGCAGCGGCCAAAGCAATCAGCCCCAGCATTTT,CASSRSGQSNQPQHF
NA,TRBV7-9,TRBJ1-4,NA,TGTGCCAGCAGCGCCACCGGGACTCGAGATGAAAAACTGTTTTTT,CASSATGTRDEKLFF
few,TRBV28,TRBJ1-4,TRBD1,TGTGCCAGCAGCTCTCCGGGACAGAGGAATGAAAAACTGTTTTTT,CASSSPGQRNEKLFF
once,TRBV5-4,TRBJ2-1,NA,TGTGCCAGCAGCTTGTGGTCCAGGGGGCAGTTCTTC,CASSLWSRGQFF
NA,TRBV10-3,TRBJ2-7,NA,TGTGCCATCAGTCAAATCACCTACGAGCAGTACTTC,CAISQITYEQYF
few,TRBV29-1,TRBJ2-7,NA,TGCAGCGCTCGGACGGGAGCCTACGAGCAGTACTTC,CSARTGAYEQYF
NA,TRBV27,TRBJ2-7,TRBD2,TGTGCCAGCAGTTTTTCTCCAGGGCTAGCGGGAGGTTATATTGGCTACGAGCAGTACTTC,CASSFSPGLAGGYIGYEQYF
once,TRBV30,TRBJ1-2,NA,TGTGCCTGGAGTCACCGGGGGTCCAACTATGGCTACACCTTC,CAWSHRGSNYGYTF
NA,TRBV5-5,TRBJ2-2,TRBD1,TGTGCCAGCAGCATGGGCGTCGGACAGGGGGCCTACGGGGAGCTGTTTTTT,CASSMGVGQGAYGELFF
NA,TRBV13,TRBJ2-1,NA,TGTGCCAGCAGCTTAGCGGGTCCGAACACCTACAATGAGCAGTTCTTC,CASSLAGPNTYNEQFF
NA,TRBV19,TRBJ1-5,TRBD1,TGTGCCAGTAGTATATTCGTCGGGGCCAGGACAGGGGGCCGTCGGCCCCAGCATTTT,CASSIFVGARTGGRRPQHF
NA,TRBV6-2/TRBV6-3,TRBJ2-3,TRBD1,TGTGCCAGCAGTCTCGACAGGGGGCGTAGCACAGATACGCAGTATTTT,CASSLDRGRSTDTQYF
once,TRBV9,TRBJ1-4,NA,TGTGCCAGCAGCGTAAGAGCTAATGAAAAACTGTTTTTT,CASSVRANEKLFF